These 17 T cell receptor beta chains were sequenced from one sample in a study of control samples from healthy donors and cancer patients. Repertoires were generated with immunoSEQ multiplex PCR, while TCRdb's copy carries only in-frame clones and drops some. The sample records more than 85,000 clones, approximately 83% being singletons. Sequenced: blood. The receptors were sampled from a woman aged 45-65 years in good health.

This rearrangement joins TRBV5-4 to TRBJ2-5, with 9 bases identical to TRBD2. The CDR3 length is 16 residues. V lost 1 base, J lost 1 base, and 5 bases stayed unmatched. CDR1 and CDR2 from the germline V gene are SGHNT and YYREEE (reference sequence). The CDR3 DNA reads TGTGCCAGCAGCTTGCCGACTAGCGGAAGCCAAGAGACCCAGTACTTC. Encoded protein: CASSLPTSGSQETQYF.

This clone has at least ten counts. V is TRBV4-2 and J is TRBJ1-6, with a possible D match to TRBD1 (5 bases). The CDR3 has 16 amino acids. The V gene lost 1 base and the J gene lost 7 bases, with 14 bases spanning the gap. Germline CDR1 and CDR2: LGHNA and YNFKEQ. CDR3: CASSQGGQGGNSPLHF. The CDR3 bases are TGTGCCAGCAGCCAAGGTGGGCAGGGCGGGAATTCACCCCTCCACTTT.

CDR3 nucleotide sequence: TGTGCCAGCAGCTCCTTAGCGGGAGACTACGAGCAGTACTTC. Translation gives CASSSLAGDYEQYF. The V and J genes are TRBV7-3 and TRBJ2-7, with 9 nucleotides matching TRBD2. There are 14 residues in the CDR3. CDR1 is SGHTA, CDR2 FQGTGA, per germline. V dropped 4 bases and J dropped 3; count of bases not matched to a gene: 4.

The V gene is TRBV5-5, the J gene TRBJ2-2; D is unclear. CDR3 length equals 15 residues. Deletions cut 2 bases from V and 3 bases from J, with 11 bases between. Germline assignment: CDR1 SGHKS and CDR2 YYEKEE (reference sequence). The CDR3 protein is CASSFSYPDTGELFF. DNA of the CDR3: TGTGCCAGCAGCTTTAGCTACCCGGACACCGGGGAGCTGTTTTTT.

CDR3 region: CASRGTGNPSNQPQHF. The CDR3 DNA is TGTGCCAGTAGGGGGACGGGGAATCCTAGCAATCAGCCCCAGCATTTT. This chain links TRBV19 with TRBJ1-5, with D possibly being TRBD1 (5 bases). This CDR3 region has 16 residues. The V gene lost 6 bases and the J gene lost 0 bases, with 15 bases spanning the gap. Germline lookup yields CDR1 LNHDA and CDR2 SQIVND (reference sequence). The full variable domain, with the rest looked up from reference TRBV19 and TRBJ1-5, is DGGITQSPKYLFRKEGQNVTLSCEQNLNHDAMYWYRQDPGQGLRLIYYSQIVNDFQKGDIAEGYSVSREKKESFPLTVTSAQKNPTAFYLCASRGTGNPSNQPQHFGDGTRLSIL.

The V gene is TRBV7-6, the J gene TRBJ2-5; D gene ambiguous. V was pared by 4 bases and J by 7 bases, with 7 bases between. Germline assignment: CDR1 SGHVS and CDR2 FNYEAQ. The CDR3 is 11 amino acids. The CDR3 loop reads CASSYRTTQYF. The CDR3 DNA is TGTGCCAGCAGCTATCGTACGACCCAGTACTTC.

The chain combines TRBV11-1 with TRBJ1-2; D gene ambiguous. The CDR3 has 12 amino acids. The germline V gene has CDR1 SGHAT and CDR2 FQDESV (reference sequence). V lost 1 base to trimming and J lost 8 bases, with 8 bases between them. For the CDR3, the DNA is TGTGCCAGCAGCTTAGTGGGTGGCGGCTACACCTTC. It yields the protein CASSLVGGGYTF.

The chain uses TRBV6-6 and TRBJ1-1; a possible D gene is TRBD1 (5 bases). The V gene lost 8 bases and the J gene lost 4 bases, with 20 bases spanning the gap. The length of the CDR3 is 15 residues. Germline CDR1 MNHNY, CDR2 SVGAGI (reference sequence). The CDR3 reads CASGAGMKSGTEAFF. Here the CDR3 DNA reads TGTGCCAGCGGAGCAGGGATGAAGAGCGGCACTGAAGCTTTCTTT.

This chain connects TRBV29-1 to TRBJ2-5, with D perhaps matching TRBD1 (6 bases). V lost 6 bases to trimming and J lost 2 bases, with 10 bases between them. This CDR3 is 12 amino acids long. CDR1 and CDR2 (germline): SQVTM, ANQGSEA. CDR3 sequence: CSVGQLQETQYF. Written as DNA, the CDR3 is TGCAGCGTCGGACAGTTACAAGAGACCCAGTACTTC. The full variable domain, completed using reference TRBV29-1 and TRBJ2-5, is SAVISQKPSRDICQRGTSLTIQCQVDSQVTMMFWYRQQPGQSLTLIATANQGSEATYESGFVIDKFPISRPNLTFSTLTVSNMSPEDSSIYLCSVGQLQETQYFGPGTRLLVL.

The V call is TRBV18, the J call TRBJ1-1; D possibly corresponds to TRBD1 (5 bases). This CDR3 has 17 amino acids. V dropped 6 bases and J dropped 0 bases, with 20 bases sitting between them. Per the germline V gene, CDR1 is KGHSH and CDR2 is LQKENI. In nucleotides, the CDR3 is TGTGCCAGCTCGAGGACCGGGGGGGAGGTGTTGAACACTGAAGCTTTCTTT. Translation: CASSRTGGEVLNTEAFF.

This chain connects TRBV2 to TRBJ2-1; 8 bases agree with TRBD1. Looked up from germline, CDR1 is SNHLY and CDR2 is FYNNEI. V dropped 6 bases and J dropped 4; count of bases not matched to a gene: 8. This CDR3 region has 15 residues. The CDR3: CASRLTGTGYNEQFF. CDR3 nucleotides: TGTGCCAGCAGGCTGACCGGGACAGGATACAATGAGCAGTTCTTC.

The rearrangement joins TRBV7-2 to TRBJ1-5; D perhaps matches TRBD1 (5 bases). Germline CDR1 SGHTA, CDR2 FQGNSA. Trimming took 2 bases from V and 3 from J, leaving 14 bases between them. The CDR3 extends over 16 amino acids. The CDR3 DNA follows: TGTGCCAGCAGCTTAAGGGGTGGCTCCTCCAATCAGCCCCAGCATTTT. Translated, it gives CASSLRGGSSNQPQHF.

Here the CDR3 reads CASSLEGGQPQHF. DNA for the CDR3: TGTGCCAGCAGCTTAGAAGGGGGTCAGCCCCAGCATTTT. The V gene is TRBV7-3, the J gene TRBJ1-5, with TRBD1 as a possible D gene (6 bases). V lost 2 bases to trimming and J lost 6 bases, with 8 bases between them. This CDR3 spans 13 amino acids. Looked up from germline, CDR1 is SGHTA and CDR2 is FQGTGA.

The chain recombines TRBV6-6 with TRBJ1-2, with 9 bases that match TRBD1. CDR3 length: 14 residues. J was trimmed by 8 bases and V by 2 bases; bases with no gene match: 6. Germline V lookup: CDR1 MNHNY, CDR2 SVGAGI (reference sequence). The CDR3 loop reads CASSYRTGGWGYTF. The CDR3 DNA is TGTGCCAGCAGTTACAGAACAGGGGGCTGGGGCTACACCTTC.

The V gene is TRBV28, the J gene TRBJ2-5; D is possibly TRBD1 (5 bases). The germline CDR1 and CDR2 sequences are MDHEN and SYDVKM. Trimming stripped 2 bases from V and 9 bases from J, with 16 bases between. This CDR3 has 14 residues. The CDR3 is CASSLTGLQGAQYF. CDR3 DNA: TGTGCCAGCAGTTTAACAGGTCTTCAAGGGGCCCAGTACTTC.

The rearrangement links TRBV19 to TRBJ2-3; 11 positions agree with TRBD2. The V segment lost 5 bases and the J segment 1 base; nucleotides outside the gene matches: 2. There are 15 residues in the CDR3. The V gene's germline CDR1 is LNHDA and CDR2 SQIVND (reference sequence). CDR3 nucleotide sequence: TGTGCCAGTAGTGGGGGACTAGCGGGCACAGATACGCAGTATTTT. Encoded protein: CASSGGLAGTDTQYF.

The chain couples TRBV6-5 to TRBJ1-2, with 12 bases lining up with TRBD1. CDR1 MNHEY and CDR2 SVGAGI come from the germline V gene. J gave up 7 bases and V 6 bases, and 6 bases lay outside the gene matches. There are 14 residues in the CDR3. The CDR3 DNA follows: TGTGCCAGCAGGGGACAGGGGGCGCGTAGTGGCTACACCTTC. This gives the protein CASRGQGARSGYTF.